One and the same sample provided the 22 T cell receptor beta chains below, sequenced in a study of vaccination and CD4 T cells after COVID-19. These TCRs are of unknown antigen specificity. With the Oncomine TCR Beta short-read assay, DNA from cultured CD4+ T cells was sequenced. TCRdb ran MiXCR on the PCR reads and lists one entry per CDR3 protein. The sample shows roughly 20,000 distinct CDR3 sequences, 48% of them seen only once. Treatment here: approximately 11-day PBMC culture with coronavirus spike peptide pools or control peptides (ViraFEST assay). Sequenced input: CD4+ T cells from blood, cultured in vitro. The receptors were gathered from a human donor who had recovered from COVID-19.

The chain joins TRBV7-6 to TRBJ2-7; the D gene is possibly TRBD1 (6 bases). The CDR3 has 16 amino acids. CDR1 SGHVS and CDR2 FNYEAQ come from the germline V gene. The V gene lost 6 bases and the J gene lost 5 bases, with 23 bases spanning the gap. The CDR3 reads CASSPMVGRGNHEQYF. The CDR3 DNA is TGTGCCAGCAGTCCAATGGTCGGCAGGGGAAACCACGAGCAGTACTTC.

This chain connects TRBV20-1 to TRBJ2-7; D gene ambiguous. The CDR3 is 13 amino acids. Per germline, CDR1 DFQATT and CDR2 SNEGSKA (reference sequence). V was shortened by 8 bases and J by 9 bases, with 23 bases between the two germline ends. Written as DNA, the CDR3 is TGCAGTATATCCGACTGGCCGCAAGTCACGCAGTACTTC. It is translated as CSISDWPQVTQYF.

The chain recombines TRBV15 with TRBJ2-4; 7 bases align to TRBD2. The germline V gene encodes CDR1 LNHNV and CDR2 YYDKDF (reference sequence). J gave up 5 bases and V 0 bases, and 10 bases lay outside the gene matches. The CDR3 runs 17 residues. CDR3 coding DNA: TGTGCCACCAGCAGAGAGTTGACTAGCTTACCAGAAAACATTCAGTACTTC. Amino acids: CATSRELTSLPENIQYF.

The chain uses TRBV27 and TRBJ1-6, with TRBD1 as a possible D gene (6 bases). V lost 8 bases and J 9 bases, leaving 23 bases between the germline ends. The CDR3 covers 16 residues. Germline-derived CDR1 and CDR2 are MNHEY and SMNVEV (reference sequence). The CDR3: CASRTLSGRGGSPLHF. Written as DNA, the CDR3 is TGTGCCAGCCGAACCCTCTCCGGCAGGGGTGGTTCACCCCTCCACTTT.

The chain recombines TRBV20-1 with TRBJ1-6; 7 bases match TRBD1. CDR1 and CDR2 (germline): DFQATT, SNEGSKA (reference sequence). The junction had 11 bases not matched to a gene; V was cut back by 5 bases and J by 4 bases. The CDR3 covers 16 residues. CDR3 loop: CSAPDKLTGYNSPLHF. In DNA, the CDR3 is TGCAGTGCTCCTGATAAACTGACAGGGTATAATTCACCCCTCCACTTT.

The chain links TRBV30 to TRBJ1-5; D unresolved. The V and J ends lost 0 bases and 0 bases respectively, with 9 bases between them. The germline V gene encodes CDR1 GTSNPN and CDR2 SVGIG (reference sequence). The CDR3 has 15 residues. CDR3 sequence reads: CAWSVGPYSNQPQHF. The CDR3 DNA follows: TGTGCCTGGAGTGTAGGACCTTATAGCAATCAGCCCCAGCATTTT.

The CDR3 reads CASNPIGISGANVLTF. DNA for the CDR3: TGTGCCAGCAATCCCATCGGGATCTCTGGGGCCAACGTCCTGACTTTC. This chain connects TRBV7-9 to TRBJ2-6, with D possibly TRBD2 on 5 matching bases. This CDR3 comprises 16 residues. The germline CDR1 and CDR2 sequences are SEHNR and FQNEAQ (reference sequence). V shed 7 bases and J shed 0 bases, with 13 bases lying between them.

This chain joins TRBV20-1 and TRBJ2-7; D may match TRBD1 or TRBD2 (6 bases each). The CDR3 has 15 residues. Germline V gene lookup returns CDR1 DFQATT and CDR2 SNEGSKA (reference sequence). Trimming took off 4 bases at V and 3 bases at J, with 19 bases between the two ends. CDR3 bases: TGCAGTGCTACTGACGCAGGGGAGGATGGCTACGAGCAGTACTTC. Translated, it gives CSATDAGEDGYEQYF.

This clonotype was observed a few times. The chain joins TRBV5-1 to TRBJ2-1, with TRBD2 identical over 8 bases. Trimming removed 0 bases from V and 10 bases from J; junction bases left unmatched: 9. The germline V gene has CDR1 SGHRS and CDR2 YFSETQ. CDR3 size: 15 residues. CDR3 sequence: CASSLAGLGAWEQFF. In DNA form, the CDR3 reads TGCGCCAGCAGCTTGGCGGGACTAGGGGCGTGGGAGCAGTTCTTC.

The chain is built from TRBV11-2 and TRBJ2-1; 13 bases agree with TRBD2. The length of the CDR3 is 16 residues. Germline V gene data show CDR1 as SGHAT and CDR2 as FQNNGV. With V trimmed by 5 bases and J by 6 bases, 7 bases remained unmatched. The CDR3 spells CASSTRLAGGLNEQFF. Here the CDR3 DNA reads TGTGCCAGCAGCACGAGACTAGCGGGAGGACTCAATGAGCAGTTCTTC.

The V and J genes are TRBV6-5 and TRBJ1-1; D is uncertain. The germline V gene encodes CDR1 MNHEY and CDR2 SVGAGI. V was pared by 2 bases and J by 1 base, with 5 bases between. The CDR3 covers 13 residues. The CDR3 DNA is TGTGCCAGCAGTTACACACGGAACACTGAAGCTTTCTTT. This sequence encodes CASSYTRNTEAFF.

The rearrangement links TRBV12-3 or TRBV12-4 to TRBJ2-1; D unresolved. The length of the CDR3 is 12 residues. Trimming removed 10 bases from V and 4 bases from J, with 11 bases in between. Written as DNA, the CDR3 is TGTGCCACTACGACTGCTTACAATGAGCAGTTCTTC. Residues: CATTTAYNEQFF.

This clonotype was found a few times. This chain connects TRBV7-9 to TRBJ2-7; D is undetermined. CDR3 length: 15 residues. Trimming pared 5 bases from V and 5 bases from J, leaving 19 bases between. Germline V gives CDR1 SEHNR, CDR2 FQNEAQ (reference sequence). The CDR3 DNA sequence: TGTGCCAGCAGCCCGAAATACCGGGTAGGCCACGAGCAGTACTTC. Its protein is CASSPKYRVGHEQYF.

This chain links TRBV29-1 with TRBJ1-1; D is undetermined. CDR3 length: 12 amino acids. Between the trimmed V and J ends, which lost 4 bases and 3 bases, there was a span of 9 bases. Germline loops: CDR1 SQVTM, CDR2 ANQGSEA. The CDR3 DNA reads TGCAGCGTTGGGAGTGATTACACTGAAGCTTTCTTT. Encoded protein: CSVGSDYTEAFF. Complete variable domain (other parts from reference TRBV29-1 and TRBJ1-1): SAVISQKPSRDICQRGTSLTIQCQVDSQVTMMFWYRQQPGQSLTLIATANQGSEATYESGFVIDKFPISRPNLTFSTLTVSNMSPEDSSIYLCSVGSDYTEAFFGQGTRLTVV.

The chain combines TRBV20-1 with TRBJ2-7; a weak D match, TRBD2 (6 bases). The CDR3 has 11 residues. Trimming left V 4 bases short and J 6 bases short, with 10 bases between. Looked up from germline, CDR1 is DFQATT and CDR2 is SNEGSKA (reference sequence). Here the CDR3 reads CSAKLASEQYF. The CDR3 region has the DNA TGCAGTGCTAAGCTAGCGTCCGAGCAGTACTTC.

CDR3 residues: CASTGQGTGELFF. For the CDR3, the DNA is TGTGCCAGCACCGGACAGGGTACCGGGGAGCTGTTTTTT. The chain combines TRBV25-1 with TRBJ2-2, with 8 bases that match TRBD1. Germline V gives CDR1 MGHDK, CDR2 SYGVNS. V was pared by 7 bases and J by 5 bases, with 3 bases of the junction left unmatched. The CDR3 totals 13 residues.

The sample holds a few counts of this clonotype. The chain employs TRBV30 and TRBJ1-2, with D perhaps matching TRBD1 (6 bases). Deletions cut 0 bases from V and 5 bases from J, with 13 bases between. CDR3 size: 14 residues. The germline CDR1 and CDR2 sequences are GTSNPN and SVGIG (reference sequence). The DNA for the CDR3 is TGTGCCTGGAGTGTAGGGTTGCAGGGGTATGGCTACACCTTC. Its translation is CAWSVGLQGYGYTF.

This clonotype was detected a few times. The V and J genes are TRBV12-3 or TRBV12-4 and TRBJ2-3; D may be TRBD1 or TRBD2 (5 bases each). This CDR3 region has 17 residues. Trimming left V 8 bases short and J 5 bases short, with 26 bases between. CDR3: CASARGLWGSREDTQYF. CDR3 coding DNA: TGTGCCAGCGCGAGAGGGCTGTGGGGGAGCAGGGAAGATACGCAGTATTTT.

Comments on this clonotype: One end of the junction is discordant with germline, which a read error may explain. The chain links TRBV6-1 to TRBJ1-2; perhaps TRBD1 as D (5 bases). This CDR3 has 13 amino acids. Per germline, CDR1 MNHNS and CDR2 SASEGT. CDR3 sequence: CVSRPLGGYGYTF. In DNA, the CDR3 is TGTGTCAGCAGACCCCTCGGGGGGTATGGCTACACCTTC.

The rearrangement uses TRBV29-1 and TRBJ1-1; 7 nucleotides align to TRBD1. This CDR3 has 13 residues. Germline assignment: CDR1 SQVTM and CDR2 ANQGSEA. The ends lost 7 bases at V and 3 bases at J; junction bases unmatched: 8. CDR3 residues: CSGRQGEYTEAFF. The CDR3 coding sequence is TGCAGCGGACGACAGGGAGAGTACACTGAAGCTTTCTTT. The whole variable domain, filled in from reference TRBV29-1 and TRBJ1-1, reads SAVISQKPSRDICQRGTSLTIQCQVDSQVTMMFWYRQQPGQSLTLIATANQGSEATYESGFVIDKFPISRPNLTFSTLTVSNMSPEDSSIYLCSGRQGEYTEAFFGQGTRLTVV.

The V call is TRBV6-2 or TRBV6-3, the J call TRBJ2-5, with D maybe TRBD1 (6 bases). Trimming left V 5 bases short and J 9 bases short, with 16 bases between. This CDR3 contains 13 residues. CDR1 is MNHEY and CDR2 is SVGEGT in the germline V gene. CDR3 DNA sequence: TGTGCCAGCAGTCCGATACAGGGTTCTGCCCAGTACTTC. It is translated as CASSPIQGSAQYF.

CDR3 DNA sequence: TGTGCCACCAGTGATCTCTCGGGACAGCGAGGCTACACCTTC. Its protein product is CATSDLSGQRGYTF. This sequence joins TRBV24-1 and TRBJ1-2, with 7 bases matching TRBD1. Germline V gene lookup returns CDR1 KGHDR and CDR2 SFDVKD. This CDR3 has 14 residues. Trimming at V came to 3 bases and at J to 8 bases, leaving 8 bases not matched to a gene.